Listed below are T cell receptor beta chains from one sample, sequenced in a study of CD8+ T cells in alopecia areata. The method was immunoSEQ multiplex PCR; TCRdb's version includes in-frame clones alone and lacks a portion of them. The sample lists 110,000 or so clones; roughly 60% were seen once. Sequenced material: CD8+ T cells sorted from blood, taken at week 4, from a patient treated with tofacitinib. Receptors originate from a human donor with alopecia areata. The conserved cysteine and the conserved F or W are not part of the CDR3 here.

12 | TRBJ1-2 | TRBV7-9 | ASSPTVAGYGYT
11 | TRBJ2-2 | TRBV12-5 | ASVRQNTGELF
12 | TRBJ2-5 | TRBV18 | ASSPPGPQETQY
13 | TRBJ2-7 | TRBV29-1 | SVEDDQEGSYEQY
15 | TRBJ2-1 | TRBV5-5 | ASTPEWAGGADYEQF
14 | TRBJ2-2 | TRBV7-9 | ASSLVLGAATGELF
10 | TRBJ2-5 | TRBV11-2 | ASRDWGETQY
15 | TRBJ1-2 | TRBV4-1 | ASSHDPTGTSDYGYT
14 | TRBJ1-2 | TRBV30 | AWSGPAGRGNYGYT
13 | TRBJ2-7 | TRBV14 | ASSQGGDISYEQY
14 | TRBJ2-7 | TRBV29-1 | SVEGGGRASSYEQY
13 | TRBJ2-1 | TRBV28 | ASRSTQGYHNEQF
11 | TRBJ2-5 | TRBV29-1 | SLEAGAPETQY
12 | TRBJ2-5 | TRBV29-1 | SVVGQGRAETQY
12 | TRBJ1-1 | TRBV13 | ASSLTVPNTEAF
11 | TRBJ1-1 | TRBV29-1 | SVEIGPHTEAF
11 | TRBJ2-7 | TRBV5-1 | ASSSTGSGEQY
11 | TRBJ2-1 | TRBV7-9 | ASSLVAGNEQF
13 | TRBJ2-3 | TRBV7-6 | ASSFTDRVFDTQY
12 | TRBJ1-3 | TRBV6-5 | ASDPDRSGNTIY
11 | TRBJ2-3 | TRBV6-6 | ASSYLHADTQY
12 | TRBJ1-5 | TRBV5-1 | ASSLGLEDQPQH
13 | TRBJ2-1 | TRBV29-1 | SVAVSEVFYNEQF
14 | TRBJ2-7 | TRBV6-5 | ASSYEGMVGSYEQY
12 | TRBJ2-7 | TRBV19 | ASSAQGNSYEQY
14 | TRBJ2-3 | TRBV25-1 | ASSECGGARTDTQY
15 | TRBJ2-1 | TRBV29-1 | SVEDPATPRPFNEQF
19 | TRBJ2-3 | TRBV15 | ATSRDPGTSGGAVGTDTQY
13 | TRBJ2-3 | TRBV9 | ASSAYGVPTDTQY
11 | TRBJ1-5 | TRBV29-1 | SVEAGVNQPQH
11 | TRBJ2-3 | TRBV6-5 | ATKGRNTDTQY
10 | TRBJ2-5 | TRBV7-9 | ASSEYQETQY
10 | TRBJ1-1 | TRBV30 | AWSVNLGVAF
9 | TRBJ2-1 | TRBV11-2 | ASSSPTEQF
12 | TRBJ1-6 | TRBV7-9 | ASRAGTDNSPLH
15 | TRBJ2-2 | TRBV15 | ATVRTSGKPGTGELF
14 | TRBJ1-5 | TRBV2 | ASSGAGTQSNQPQH
11 | TRBJ2-7 | TRBV6-6 | ASGPGRSYEQY
11 | TRBJ1-2 | TRBV10-3 | ATKPDSRYGYT
11 | TRBJ1-5 | TRBV30 | AWSPFVGQPQH
12 | TRBJ1-6 | TRBV6-1 | ASSEEGEISPLH
14 | TRBJ2-7 | TRBV30 | AWSVVEDRGFMEQY
13 | TRBJ2-3 | TRBV7-2 | ASSTGGGVTDTQY
13 | TRBJ1-6 | TRBV7-3 | ASSSRDSLASPLH
12 | TRBJ1-5 | TRBV18 | ASSPQSSNQPQH
10 | TRBJ1-1 | TRBV19 | ASNEGSTEAF
15 | TRBJ1-2 | TRBV4-3 | ASSQEVPGQGRDGYT
14 | TRBJ2-1 | TRBV7-9 | ASSPTSGDSYNEQF
14 | TRBJ2-5 | TRBV23-1 | ASSQDSQGIVETQY
12 | TRBJ2-7 | TRBV7-7 | ARPPGLSSYEQY
15 | TRBJ2-1 | TRBV29-1 | SARMGPSGGAYNEQF
11 | TRBJ2-7 | TRBV29-1 | SVIGTENYEQY
13 | TRBJ1-1 | TRBV7-9 | ASSYPDRLNTEAF
9 | TRBJ2-4 | TRBV6-4 | ATYESGIQY